This T cell receptor (beta chain) emerged from a study of response to subunit inactivated influenza vaccine. TCRdb analysed the RT-PCR reads with MiXCR anew, one entry per CDR3 protein. The table has around 170,000 distinct CDR3 sequences, roughly 10% seen once. General study results and limits: The authors suggested that few new T cells are recruited per seasonal influenza vaccination.

As for this clonotype: No antigen is known for it.

This sequence originates from a man in his fifties or sixties who received an inactivated influenza vaccine. This sample comprised CD8+ T cells sorted from PBMCs, obtained 23 months after vaccination.

The CDR3 spells CASSLAFPVQGRGTEAFF. CDR3 DNA sequence: TGTGCCAGCAGTTTAGCCTTCCCGGTACAGGGTCGGGGCACTGAAGCTTTCTTT. The genes are TRBV12-3 or TRBV12-4 and TRBJ1-1; a possible D gene is TRBD1 (6 bases). V gave up 0 bases and J gave up 4 bases, with 21 bases separating them. This CDR3 comprises 18 residues.